One sample yielded the 24 T cell receptor beta chains listed below, sequenced in a study of Ad26.COV2.S vaccination and SARS-CoV-2 variants. Treatment reported: roughly 19 received Ad26.COV2.S at low or high dose, single or two shots; roughly five received placebo; per-sample allocation not given. It was on day 63 after the first vaccine or placebo injection that samples were taken. This table comes from immunoSEQ multiplex PCR, and its TCRdb copy is limited to in-frame clones, with some not included. Of roughly 390,000 clones listed, around nine tenths were seen once; the top ten hold about 3.6%. The sample here was peripheral blood, taken in a trial of Ad26.COV2.S vaccine versus placebo. These receptors were taken from a person between 18 and 65 years old who received the Ad26.COV2.S COVID-19 vaccine or a placebo.

The V call is TRBV30, the J call TRBJ2-7; 7 nucleotides align to TRBD1. Germline V CDR1 and CDR2: GTSNPN, SVGIG (reference sequence). The junction had 11 bases not matched to a gene; V was cut back by 3 bases and J by 6 bases. The CDR3 sequence is 14 residues long. The CDR3 region is CAWRKRDRRSEQYF. The CDR3 DNA reads as TGTGCCTGGAGAAAGAGGGACAGAAGGAGCGAGCAGTACTTC.

DNA for the CDR3: TGTGCCAGCAGCTTCGGGACAGGGGGATCCTACGAGCAGTACTTC. Residues: CASSFGTGGSYEQYF. The chain recombines TRBV7-8 with TRBJ2-7; 11 nucleotides align to TRBD1. This CDR3 is built from 15 residues. The ends lost 3 bases at V and 1 base at J; junction bases unmatched: 2. Germline V CDR1 and CDR2: SGHVS, FQNEAQ.

The chain is built from TRBV20-1 and TRBJ2-5; D tentatively fits TRBD1 or TRBD2 (6 bases each). CDR3 length: 14 residues. Trimming removed 3 bases from V and 2 bases from J, with 13 bases in between. Germline CDR1 and CDR2: DFQATT and SNEGSKA (reference sequence). CDR3 coding DNA: TGCAGTGCTAGTCTCACAGGGAGGCAAGAGACCCAGTACTTC. Translated, it gives CSASLTGRQETQYF.

The chain uses TRBV4-1 and TRBJ1-1; possible D gene TRBD1, 6 bases. The CDR3 spans 18 residues. Germline lookup yields CDR1 MGHRA and CDR2 YSYEKL. The V and J ends lost 6 bases and 0 bases respectively, with 23 bases between them. The CDR3 is CASRKLTGYGRMNTEAFF. In DNA form, the CDR3 reads TGCGCCAGCAGGAAACTGACAGGTTACGGGAGGATGAACACTGAAGCTTTCTTT.

This sequence joins TRBV10-2 and TRBJ2-1, with D hard to call. The germline V and J ends were trimmed by 4 bases and 7 bases, with 5 bases remaining between them. The CDR3 loop spans 11 amino acids. The germline gives CDR1 WSHSY, CDR2 SAAADI. The CDR3 protein is CASSARNEQFF. CDR3 nucleotide sequence: TGCGCCAGCAGTGCCAGGAATGAGCAGTTCTTC.

The rearrangement joins TRBV24-1 to TRBJ1-2; the D is unclear. CDR1 KGHDR and CDR2 SFDVKD come from the germline V gene. Trimming cost V 1 base and J 8 bases, with 10 bases left between them. The CDR3 is 13 residues long. For the CDR3, the DNA is TGTGCCACCAGTGATTTCCCTGCTGACGGCTACACCTTC. It is translated as CATSDFPADGYTF.

The rearrangement joins TRBV15 to TRBJ2-5, with TRBD2 matching over 8 bases. From germline, CDR1 is LNHNV and CDR2 YYDKDF (reference sequence). V lost 1 base, J lost 2 bases, and 3 bases stayed unmatched. This CDR3 contains 15 residues. The CDR3 coding sequence is TGTGCCACCAGCAGAGTTCGGGGGGGTCAAGAGACCCAGTACTTC. As protein: CATSRVRGGQETQYF.

The CDR3 reads CASGLGRSEQYF. For the CDR3, the DNA is TGTGCTAGTGGCCTTGGTAGGAGCGAGCAGTACTTC. The chain links TRBV12-5 to TRBJ2-7; no clear D. CDR3 size: 12 residues. The germline V gene has CDR1 LGHNT and CDR2 FRNRAP. The V gene lost 6 bases and the J gene lost 6 bases, with 12 bases spanning the gap.

The chain has TRBV4-1 and TRBJ2-7; TRBD1 aligns across 7 bases. V lost 5 bases, J lost 1 base, and 8 bases stayed unmatched. Germline assignment: CDR1 MGHRA and CDR2 YSYEKL. The CDR3 is 15 residues long. DNA for the CDR3: TGCGCCAGCAGCTCTCGACAGGGAATATCCTACGAGCAGTACTTC. Its translation is CASSSRQGISYEQYF.

The J gene is TRBJ1-2, the V gene TRBV7-9, with 8 bases that match TRBD1. Germline V CDR1 and CDR2: SEHNR, FQNEAQ (reference sequence). This CDR3 has 13 residues. V shed 2 bases and J 7 bases; nucleotides not matched to a gene: 3. The CDR3 spells CASSLRTGFGYTF. In DNA, the CDR3 is TGTGCCAGCAGCTTAAGGACAGGGTTTGGCTACACCTTC.

The chain employs TRBV5-4 and TRBJ1-4; possible D gene TRBD1, 6 bases. Germline CDR1 is SGHNT and CDR2 is YYREEE (reference sequence). This CDR3 region has 14 residues. Trimming stripped 3 bases from V and 4 bases from J, with 10 bases between. As DNA, the CDR3 is TGTGCCAGCAGCTCGGACAGCTTTAATGAAAAACTGTTTTTT. Amino acids: CASSSDSFNEKLFF.

This clone occurred a few times. The V gene is TRBV18, the J gene TRBJ1-6; maybe TRBD1 (5 bases). This CDR3 has 14 amino acids. V gave up 3 bases and J gave up 7 bases, with 10 bases separating them. In germline, CDR1 is KGHSH, CDR2 LQKENI. The CDR3 loop reads CASSPQGLNSPLHF. CDR3 nucleotide sequence: TGTGCCAGCTCACCGCAGGGACTAAATTCACCCCTCCACTTT.

J is TRBJ2-5 and V is TRBV4-1; D gene ambiguous. The germline V gene has CDR1 MGHRA and CDR2 YSYEKL. This CDR3 has 14 residues. Trimming removed 1 base at V and 2 bases at J, with 8 bases between. CDR3 sequence (DNA): TGCGCCAGCAGCCAAGGGGTAGGACAAGAGACCCAGTACTTC. Protein product: CASSQGVGQETQYF.

The chain recombines TRBV6-2 or TRBV6-3 with TRBJ1-5, with 9 positions matching TRBD1. Per the germline V gene, CDR1 is MNHEY and CDR2 is SVGEGT. V lost 5 bases and J lost 7; bases outside the gene matches: 9. The CDR3 contains 15 residues. CDR3 nucleotide sequence: TGTGCCAGCAGTCGTACAGGGGGCGCGGGACAGCCCCAGCATTTT. This translates into CASSRTGGAGQPQHF.

The chain carries TRBV5-1 and TRBJ1-2, with D perhaps TRBD1 (5 bases). Trimming stripped 1 base from V and 6 bases from J, with 13 bases between. This CDR3 comprises 14 residues. Germline-derived CDR1 and CDR2 are SGHRS and YFSETQ. This CDR3 is CASSLRGELDGYTF. Written as DNA, the CDR3 is TGCGCCAGCAGCTTGCGAGGGGAGCTCGATGGCTACACCTTC.

The table lists this clone with a few counts. The chain is built from TRBV7-9 and TRBJ2-2, with no clear D. Germline CDR1 is SEHNR and CDR2 is FQNEAQ (reference sequence). V was pared by 3 bases and J by 2 bases, with 10 bases between. The CDR3 length is 15 residues. The CDR3 region has the DNA TGTGCCAGCAGCTTGGACGGAGAAAACACCGGGGAGCTGTTTTTT. Translated, it gives CASSLDGENTGELFF.

The chain employs TRBV4-3 and TRBJ2-7; 8 bases agree with TRBD1. There are 17 residues in the CDR3. The V gene end was trimmed by 0 bases and the J gene end by 1 base; junction bases not matched to a gene: 8. The V gene's germline CDR1 is LGHNA and CDR2 YSLEER. The CDR3, as DNA: TGCGCCAGCAGCCAAGATGGCCCACAGGGGGTTTCCTACGAGCAGTACTTC. This sequence encodes CASSQDGPQGVSYEQYF.

The chain has TRBV18 and TRBJ2-7, with 8 bases fitting TRBD2. CDR3 size: 15 residues. The V gene's germline CDR1 is KGHSH and CDR2 LQKENI. Losses at the gene ends were 2 bases for V and 7 bases for J; bases not matched to a gene: 10. CDR3 in DNA: TGTGCCAGCTCACCATTCGAGCGGGGGCTCGGGGAGCAGTACTTC. Amino acid sequence: CASSPFERGLGEQYF.

The V and J genes are TRBV2 and TRBJ1-5; D not resolved. CDR1 and CDR2 (germline): SNHLY, FYNNEI. Trimming removed 7 bases from V and 0 bases from J, with 13 bases in between. The CDR3 length is 15 residues. The CDR3 bases are TGTGCCAGCATTGGACGTATGGATAGCAATCAGCCCCAGCATTTT. This codes for CASIGRMDSNQPQHF.

This clone was seen once. Written as DNA, the CDR3 is TGCAGCGTTGTGGGTGACACTACTAATGAAAAACTGTTTTTT. This gives the protein CSVVGDTTNEKLFF. The V and J genes are TRBV29-1 and TRBJ1-4; D remains ambiguous. The CDR3 is made up of 14 amino acids. V lost 4 bases and J 2 bases, leaving 11 bases between the germline ends. Germline V lookup: CDR1 SQVTM, CDR2 ANQGSEA.

The gene calls are TRBV6-7 and TRBJ2-1; 12 bases line up with TRBD2. TRBV6-7 is flagged as an ORF with uncertain function. Trimming took 6 bases from V and 7 from J; bases not matched to a gene: 7. This CDR3 region has 15 residues. CDR3 sequence reads: CASSQLAGGLNEQFF. CDR3 bases: TGTGCCAGCAGCCAGCTAGCGGGGGGGCTTAATGAGCAGTTCTTC.

The chain employs TRBV2 and TRBJ1-1, with 12 bases aligning to TRBD1. This CDR3 region has 13 residues. V shed 6 bases and J 10 bases; nucleotides not matched to a gene: 6. The germline V gene has CDR1 SNHLY and CDR2 FYNNEI. The CDR3 loop is CASRRGQGAGAFF. The CDR3 DNA follows: TGTGCCAGCAGGCGGGGACAGGGGGCTGGAGCTTTCTTT. The entire variable domain, with the rest obtained from reference TRBV2 and TRBJ1-1, is as follows: EPEVTQTPSHQVTQMGQEVILRCVPISNHLYFYWYRQILGQKVEFLVSFYNNEISEKSEIFDDQFSVERPDGSNFTLKIRSTKLEDSAMYFCASRRGQGAGAFFGQGTRLTVV.

The CDR3 reads CASSQRLGTGELFF. The CDR3 DNA follows: TGTGCCAGCAGCCAGAGGTTGGGCACCGGGGAGCTGTTTTTT. The chain recombines TRBV3-1 (or the pseudogene TRBV3-2) with TRBJ2-2, with D uncertain. Germline loops: CDR1 LGHDT, CDR2 YNNKEL (reference sequence). Trimming shortened V by 3 bases and J by 4 bases, and 9 bases separated the two germline ends. The CDR3 has 14 residues.

The rearrangement joins TRBV12-5 to TRBJ2-1, with 9 bases matching TRBD1. The CDR3 sequence is 18 residues long. Germline CDR1 and CDR2: LGHNT and FRNRAP. Trimming removed 0 bases from V and 6 bases from J; junction bases left unmatched: 12. The CDR3 sequence is CASGLVPPGQGTTNEQFF. DNA for the CDR3: TGTGCTAGTGGTTTGGTACCCCCGGGACAGGGAACCACCAATGAGCAGTTCTTC.